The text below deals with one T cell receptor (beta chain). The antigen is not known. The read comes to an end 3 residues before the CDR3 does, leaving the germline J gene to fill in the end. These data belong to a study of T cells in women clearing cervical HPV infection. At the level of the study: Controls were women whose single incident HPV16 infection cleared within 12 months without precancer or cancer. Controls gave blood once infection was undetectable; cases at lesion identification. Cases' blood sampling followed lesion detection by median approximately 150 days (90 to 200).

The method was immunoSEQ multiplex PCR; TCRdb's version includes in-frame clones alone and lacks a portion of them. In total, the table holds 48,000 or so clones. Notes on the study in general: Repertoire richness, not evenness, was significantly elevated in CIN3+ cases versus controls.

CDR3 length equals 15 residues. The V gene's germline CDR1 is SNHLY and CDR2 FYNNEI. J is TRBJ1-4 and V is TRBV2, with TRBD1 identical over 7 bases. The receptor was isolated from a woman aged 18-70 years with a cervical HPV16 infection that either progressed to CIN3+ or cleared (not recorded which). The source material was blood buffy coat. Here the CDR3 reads CASREGQRGLGKLFF. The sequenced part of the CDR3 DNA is TGTGCCAGCAGGGAGGGACAGCGTGGTTTGGGTAAA.